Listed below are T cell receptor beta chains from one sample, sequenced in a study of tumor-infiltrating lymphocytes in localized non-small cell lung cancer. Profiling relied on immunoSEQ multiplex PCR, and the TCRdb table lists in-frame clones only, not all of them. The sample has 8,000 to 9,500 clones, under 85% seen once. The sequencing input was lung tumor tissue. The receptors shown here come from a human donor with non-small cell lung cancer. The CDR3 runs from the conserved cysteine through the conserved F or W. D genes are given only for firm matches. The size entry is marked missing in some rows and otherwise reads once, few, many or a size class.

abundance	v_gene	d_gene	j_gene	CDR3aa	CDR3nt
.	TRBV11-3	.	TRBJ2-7	CASGGRGDLFDEQYF	TGTGCCAGCGGGGGTAGGGGGGACCTGTTTGACGAGCAGTACTTC
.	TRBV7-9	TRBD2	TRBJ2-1	CASSFLRTSGAYNEQFF	TGTGCCAGCAGCTTCTTAAGGACTAGCGGGGCTTACAATGAGCAGTTCTTC
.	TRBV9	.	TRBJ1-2	CASSVESGTVYGYTF	TGTGCCAGCAGCGTAGAATCAGGGACGGTCTATGGCTACACCTTC
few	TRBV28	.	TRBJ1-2	CASSETSTGNSYGYTF	TGTGCCAGCAGCGAAACTTCGACGGGAAACAGCTATGGCTACACCTTC
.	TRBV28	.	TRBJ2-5	CASQDLLVEQETQYF	TGTGCCAGCCAGGACCTCCTTGTGGAGCAAGAGACCCAGTACTTC
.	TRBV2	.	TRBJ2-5	CASSRETQYF	TGTGCCAGCAGTCGGGAGACCCAGTACTTC
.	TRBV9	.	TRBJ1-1	CASSVDMNTEAFF	TGTGCCAGCAGCGTAGATATGAACACTGAAGCTTTCTTT
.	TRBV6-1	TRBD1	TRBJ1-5	CASSGGQPNQPQHF	TGTGCCAGCAGTGGGGGACAGCCGAATCAGCCCCAGCATTTT
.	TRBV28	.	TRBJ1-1	CGYSIGTEAFF	TGTGGTTACTCAATTGGCACTGAAGCTTTCTTT
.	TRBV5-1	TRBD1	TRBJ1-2	CASSHTQGDYGYTF	TGCGCCAGCAGCCATACCCAGGGGGATTATGGCTACACCTTC
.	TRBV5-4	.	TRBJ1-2	CASSLAGANYGYTF	TGTGCCAGCAGCTTGGCGGGGGCCAACTATGGCTACACCTTC
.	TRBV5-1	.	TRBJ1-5	CASSLGGDAQPQHF	TGCGCCAGCAGCTTGGGAGGGGACGCTCAGCCCCAGCATTTT
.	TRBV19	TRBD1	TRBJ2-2	CASSTGQGRPGELFF	TGTGCCAGTAGTACCGGACAGGGGCGCCCCGGGGAGCTGTTTTTT
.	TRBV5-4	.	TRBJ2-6	CASSFFGANVLTF	TGTGCCAGCAGCTTTTTTGGGGCCAACGTCCTGACTTTC
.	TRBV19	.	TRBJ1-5	CASSIWRINQPQHF	TGTGCCAGTAGTATATGGCGGATCAATCAGCCCCAGCATTTT
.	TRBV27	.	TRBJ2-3	CASRGAFFADTQYF	TGTGCCAGCAGGGGGGCATTTTTTGCAGATACGCAGTATTTT
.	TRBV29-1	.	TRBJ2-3	CSVAGRTDTQYF	TGCAGCGTTGCCGGACGTACAGATACGCAGTATTTT
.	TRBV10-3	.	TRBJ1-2	CAISDGRGRLHPNYGYTF	TGTGCCATCAGTGATGGAAGAGGGAGGCTTCACCCTAACTATGGCTACACCTTC
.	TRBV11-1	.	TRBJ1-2	CASSPDTYGYTF	TGTGCCAGCAGCCCGGACACCTATGGCTACACCTTC
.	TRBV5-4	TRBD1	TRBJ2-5	CASTFWDRREGTQYF	TGTGCCAGCACCTTTTGGGACAGGCGGGAAGGGACCCAGTACTTC
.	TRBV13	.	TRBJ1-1	CASSDSRAGSTEAFF	TGTGCCAGCAGCGACAGCAGGGCAGGGAGCACTGAAGCTTTCTTT
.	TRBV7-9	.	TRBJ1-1	CASRTENTEAFF	TGTGCCAGCAGAACAGAGAACACTGAAGCTTTCTTT
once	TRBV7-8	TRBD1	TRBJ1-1	CASSEQGANTEAFF	TGTGCCAGCAGCGAACAGGGGGCGAACACTGAAGCTTTCTTT
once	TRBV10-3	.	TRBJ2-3	CAISGVGTDTQYF	TGTGCCATCTCCGGGGTTGGCACAGATACGCAGTATTTT
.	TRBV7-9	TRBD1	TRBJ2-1	CASSPYRGRTYNEQFF	TGTGCCAGCAGCCCCTACAGGGGAAGAACCTACAATGAGCAGTTCTTC
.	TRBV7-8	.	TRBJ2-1	CASSFQVRNEQFF	TGTGCCAGCAGCTTTCAAGTCCGCAATGAGCAGTTCTTC
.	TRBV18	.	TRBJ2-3	CASSPRQAFFSQYF	TGTGCCAGCTCACCACGACAGGCCTTTTTTTCGCAGTATTTT
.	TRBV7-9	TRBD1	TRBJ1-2	CASSFHQTGDYGYTF	TGTGCCAGCAGCTTTCACCAAACAGGGGACTATGGCTACACCTTC
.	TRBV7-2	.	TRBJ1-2	CASIEGLAGIDGYTF	TGTGCCAGCATAGAGGGGTTGGCAGGGATCGATGGCTACACCTTC
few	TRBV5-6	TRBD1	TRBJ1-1	CASSPTTTGGTEAFF	TGTGCCAGCAGCCCTACGACGACAGGGGGCACTGAAGCTTTCTTT
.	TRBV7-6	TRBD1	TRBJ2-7	CASSLTGGLQYF	TGTGCCAGCAGCCTAACAGGGGGCTTGCAGTACTTC
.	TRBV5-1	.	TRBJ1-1	CASSLDGMNTEAFF	TGCGCCAGCAGCTTGGACGGGATGAACACTGAAGCTTTCTTT
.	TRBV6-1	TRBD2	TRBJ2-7	CASRSTSGRAGEQYF	TGTGCCAGCCGCAGTACTAGCGGGAGGGCGGGCGAGCAGTACTTC
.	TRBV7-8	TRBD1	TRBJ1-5	CASSSYRGPNQPQHF	TGTGCCAGCAGCTCCTACAGGGGCCCCAATCAGCCCCAGCATTTT
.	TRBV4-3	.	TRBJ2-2	CASSQDGKGGGELFF	TGCGCCAGCAGCCAAGATGGGAAGGGCGGCGGGGAGCTGTTTTTT
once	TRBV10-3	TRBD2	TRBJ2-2	CAITPTLAGGTGELFF	TGTGCCATCACACCAACCCTAGCGGGAGGCACCGGGGAGCTGTTTTTT
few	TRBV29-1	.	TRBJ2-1	CSVERQAYNEQFF	TGCAGCGTTGAACGGCAGGCCTACAATGAGCAGTTCTTC
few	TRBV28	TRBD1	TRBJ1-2	CASSVPGQGADYGYTF	TGTGCCAGCAGTGTTCCGGGACAGGGGGCGGACTATGGCTACACCTTC
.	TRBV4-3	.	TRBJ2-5	CASSQDVYQETQYF	TGCGCCAGCAGCCAAGATGTATACCAAGAGACCCAGTACTTC
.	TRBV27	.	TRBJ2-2	CASSRQGLAGELFF	TGTGCCAGCAGCCGACAGGGACTCGCCGGGGAGCTGTTTTTT
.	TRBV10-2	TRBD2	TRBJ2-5	CASGLAGVETQYF	TGCGCCAGCGGACTAGCGGGAGTGGAGACCCAGTACTTC
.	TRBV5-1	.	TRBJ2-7	CASSSRAQGLSLDEQYF	TGCGCCAGCAGCTCGCGGGCGCAGGGCTTGTCCCTTGACGAGCAGTACTTC
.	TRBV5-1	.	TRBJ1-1	CASSLIRGTEAFF	TGCGCCAGCAGCTTGATAAGGGGCACTGAAGCTTTCTTT
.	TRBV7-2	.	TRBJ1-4	CASSPDSLNEKLFF	TGTGCCAGCAGCCCGGACAGCCTAAATGAAAAACTGTTTTTT
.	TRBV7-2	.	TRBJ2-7	CASSPRLYEQYF	TGTGCCAGCAGCCCGAGACTTTACGAGCAGTACTTC
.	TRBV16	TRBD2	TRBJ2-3	CASSPQTSGSTDTQYF	TGTGCCAGCAGCCCTCAGACTAGCGGGAGCACAGATACGCAGTATTTT
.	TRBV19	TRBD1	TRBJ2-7	CASRAQDRLYEQYF	TGTGCCAGTAGGGCGCAGGACAGGCTTTACGAGCAGTACTTC
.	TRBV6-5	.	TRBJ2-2	CASSFSQGGSIGELFF	TGTGCCAGCAGTTTTTCTCAGGGGGGTAGCATCGGGGAGCTGTTTTTT